The clone carrying this T cell receptor beta chain was recorded only once. Its cognate antigen is unknown. The data were taken from a study of T cells after posttransplantation cyclophosphamide. Produced via immunoSEQ multiplex PCR; TCRdb's table is partial and in-frame only. Of some 54,000 clones in the sample, 90% to 95% were seen once. Germline V gene lookup returns CDR1 SGHAT and CDR2 FQDESV (reference sequence). CDR3 length: 15 amino acids. With 1 base removed from V and 1 base from J, the gap between germline ends came to 8 bases. Study findings and constraints: Recipient CMV seropositivity and CMV reactivation strongly tracked TRB clonality. Donor-recipient repertoire similarity was low at 1-2 months, rising over year one. Tissue-infiltrating T cells from skin or gut overlapped little with blood T cells.

Material for sequencing was PBMCs. The V gene is TRBV11-1, the J gene TRBJ1-5, with a weak D call TRBD1 (5 bases). The TCR was taken from a woman in her thirties in good health and a related stem cell transplant donor. CDR3 protein: CASSLGRGSNQPQHF. The DNA for the CDR3 is TGTGCCAGCAGCTTAGGTAGGGGCAGCAATCAGCCCCAGCATTTT.